The T cell receptor beta chain described here comes from a study of cytomegalovirus exposure and HLA in healthy donors. Study-level findings and limits: It was reportedly the case that the classifier diagnosed cytomegalovirus status with high specificity and sensitivity. Most likely, a cluster of highly shared sequence variants arose as a sequencing artifact. Most TCR sequences proved rare, with some public TCRs found in many donors. The investigators catalogued 150 to 200 TCR beta chains as cytomegalovirus-associated.

The CDR3 is made up of 14 amino acids. V trimming: 8 bases; J trimming: 9 bases; junction bases outside the gene matches: 13. Germline-derived CDR1 and CDR2 are WNHNN and SYGVQD (reference sequence). Of note for this clone: The antigen remains undetermined.

The PCR contained 60 Vbeta and 13 Jbeta primers. Sequenced by immunoSEQ multiplex PCR; TCRdb stores in-frame clones only, minus some. The sample includes approximately 70,000 clones, more than 60% of them seen just once. The receptor was isolated from a male donor in good health and CMV-seropositive. The sequencing sample was made of PBMCs. The V gene is TRBV10-1, the J gene TRBJ1-5; 7 nucleotides match TRBD1. The chain's CDR3 is CASFGPRGNSPQHF. As DNA, the CDR3 is TGCGCCAGCTTTGGCCCCAGGGGGAACTCGCCCCAGCATTTT.